Many counts were recorded for the clone carrying this T cell receptor beta chain. Its antigen is not known. This sample is drawn from a study of neurological immune-mediated disorders. Study-level points and caveats: Private repertoires in all groups were suggested, as expanded clones shared no CDR3 amino acid sequences across subjects. HTLV-1-associated myelopathy had the most TCR clonal expansion, and multiple sclerosis had the least, less than healthy controls.

V shed 3 bases and J shed 2 bases, with 15 bases lying between them. This CDR3 spans 16 amino acids. CDR1 and CDR2 from the germline V gene are LGHDT and YNNKEL (reference sequence). 5'RACE with 10-nucleotide random UMIs produced the cDNA. TCRdb reanalysed the 5' RACE reads using MiXCR and keeps one entry per CDR3 protein. This table holds 15,000 to 20,000 distinct CDR3 sequences, about 14% found once. This clonotype originated in a woman aged 60 to 75 with HTLV-1-associated myelopathy (HAM/TSP). The chain recombines TRBV3-1 with TRBJ2-3, with D uncertain. Sequencing input: CD4+ T cells from blood. CDR3 coding DNA: TGTGCCAGCAGCCATCGGTGGGCCGGGTTCACAGATACGCAGTATTTT. Amino acid sequence: CASSHRWAGFTDTQYF.